Below are 24 T cell receptor beta chains sequenced from a single sample in a study of T cell clonality in common variable immunodeficiency. This table comes from immunoSEQ multiplex PCR, and its TCRdb copy is limited to in-frame clones, with some not included. Altogether tens of thousands of clones were found in the sample, and no singletons occur. The sequenced sample consisted of peripheral blood mononuclear cells. The receptors shown here come from a person aged 18 to 70 in good health.

This clone occurred many times. The read ends 3 residues before the CDR3 terminus; that terminus is restored from the germline J gene. The gene calls are TRBV12-3 or TRBV12-4 and TRBJ1-1; TRBD1 is a possible D gene (5 bases). The CDR3 has 13 amino acids. Trimming left V 6 bases short and J 5 bases short, with 13 bases between. The CDR3 bases that were read are TGTGCCAGCAGCTCAGGGCCGGGAACTGAA. This encodes CASSSGPGTE. Given in full, the CDR3 is CASSSGPGTEAFF.

This clone was recorded at least ten times. Read data end 3 residues before the CDR3 end; the end is taken from the germline J gene. J is TRBJ2-2 and V is TRBV5-1; no clear D. Trimming took off 2 bases at V and 0 bases at J, with 5 bases between the two ends. The germline CDR1 and CDR2 sequences are SGHRS and YFSETQ. This CDR3 has 14 amino acids. The DNA read from the CDR3 is TGCGCCAGCAGCTTTACAACGAACACCGGGGAG. Its translation is CASSFTTNTGE. The whole CDR3 reads CASSFTTNTGELFF.

This clone was found many times. The read comes to an end 3 residues before the CDR3 does, leaving the germline J gene to fill in the end. The chain links TRBV28 to TRBJ1-3; a weak D match, TRBD1 (6 bases). The CDR3 has 16 residues. The V gene's germline CDR1 is MDHEN and CDR2 SYDVKM. Between the trimmed V and J ends, which lost 4 bases and 5 bases, there was a span of 18 bases. The CDR3 is CASSSGSGTKRNTIYF. The covered CDR3 bases are TGTGCCAGCAGTTCCGGCTCCGGGACAAAAAGAAACACC.

This clone has ten or more counts. The read gets to within 3 residues of the CDR3 end, and the germline J gene fills in the rest. The chain combines TRBV15 with TRBJ2-6, with D uncertain. The CDR3 runs to 17 residues. Germline CDR1 is LNHNV and CDR2 is YYDKDF (reference sequence). V lost 4 bases to trimming and J lost 0 bases, with 13 bases between them. CDR3 region: CATSMGYSSSGANVLTF. The DNA read from the CDR3 is TGTGCCACCAGCATGGGCTATTCCAGCTCTGGGGCCAACGTC.

This clone appeared many times. The sequenced fragment ends 3 residues before the CDR3 boundary, so the rest is inferred from the germline J gene. V gene TRBV2 combines with J gene TRBJ1-1, with 9 nucleotides matching TRBD1. Trimming at V came to 6 bases and at J to 4 bases, leaving 3 bases not matched to a gene. The CDR3 covers 13 residues. The germline gives CDR1 SNHLY, CDR2 FYNNEI. CDR3 amino acids: CASRWGQGTEAFF. CDR3 bases read: TGTGCCAGCAGGTGGGGACAGGGCACTGAA. The whole variable domain, remainder taken from reference TRBV2 and TRBJ1-1, is EPEVTQTPSHQVTQMGQEVILRCVPISNHLYFYWYRQILGQKVEFLVSFYNNEISEKSEIFDDQFSVERPDGSNFTLKIRSTKLEDSAMYFCASRWGQGTEAFFGQGTRLTVV.

This clone appeared many times. The DNA ends 3 residues before the CDR3 does, and the rest of the CDR3 is filled in from the germline J gene. V is TRBV18 and J is TRBJ1-4, with D maybe TRBD1 (6 bases). The germline V gene has CDR1 KGHSH and CDR2 LQKENI. The CDR3 loop spans 14 amino acids. Trimming removed 5 bases at V and 5 bases at J, with 12 bases between. CDR3 bases read: TGTGCCAGCTCATCGGGGGGCGGAAATGAAAAA. Protein product: CASSSGGGNEK. The whole CDR3 region reads CASSSGGGNEKLFF.

This clone was counted a few times. The CDR3 extends 3 residues past the end of the read, so its final part is completed from the germline J gene. The V and J genes are TRBV6-2 or TRBV6-3 and TRBJ1-1; D is possibly TRBD1 (5 bases). Trimming took off 4 bases at V and 4 bases at J, with 13 bases between the two ends. This CDR3 comprises 14 residues. Looked up from germline, CDR1 is MNHEY and CDR2 is SVGEGT. CDR3 DNA, as far as it was read: TGTGCCAGCAGTTCCTTCGGGGGGGGCACTGAA. Its protein product is CASSSFGGGTE. Given in full, the CDR3 is CASSSFGGGTEAFF.

This clone has ten or more counts. The read falls 3 residues short of the CDR3 end, and the missing part is taken from the germline J gene. The gene calls are TRBV28 and TRBJ1-6, with D unresolved. The CDR3 sequence is 12 residues long. Germline loops: CDR1 MDHEN, CDR2 SYDVKM. V dropped 8 bases and J dropped 0 bases, with 2 bases sitting between them. The chain's CDR3 is CASYSYNSPLHF. The sequenced part of the CDR3 DNA is TGTGCCAGCTACTCCTATAATTCACCC.

In this sample, this clone turned up many times. The CDR3 extends 3 residues past the end of the read, so its final part is completed from the germline J gene. The chain links TRBV7-3 to TRBJ1-6, with a weak D call TRBD1 (6 bases). Germline lookup yields CDR1 SGHTA and CDR2 FQGTGA. CDR3 length: 15 residues. The germline V and J ends were trimmed by 5 bases and 10 bases, with 18 bases remaining between them. The CDR3 bases that were read are TGTGCCAGCAGCCGAACAGGGCAACGAGGATCACCC. As protein: CASSRTGQRGSP. The full CDR3 sequence reads CASSRTGQRGSPLHF.

The sample holds many counts of this clone. From the germline J gene comes the end of the CDR3, since the read stops 3 residues before it. V and J are TRBV15 and TRBJ2-1; TRBD1 matches 9 bases. Germline CDR1 reads LNHNV; CDR2 reads YYDKDF (reference sequence). Trimming took 2 bases from V and 7 from J; bases not matched to a gene: 12. The CDR3 totals 17 residues. The CDR3 bases that were read are TGTGCCACCAGCAGACGCCCGGGACAGGGTCGGAGAAATGAG. Translated: CATSRRPGQGRRNE. The CDR3, in full, reads CATSRRPGQGRRNEQFF. The full variable domain, in which reference TRBV15 and TRBJ2-1 provide the parts outside the CDR3, is DAMVIQNPRYQVTQFGKPVTLSCSQTLNHNVMYWYQQKSSQAPKLLFHYYDKDFNNEADTPDNFQSRRPNTSFCFLDIRSPGLGDTAMYLCATSRRPGQGRRNEQFFGPGTRLTVL.

This clone was detected ten times or more. The missing CDR3 end, 3 residues past where the read stops, is filled in from the germline J gene. The J gene is TRBJ2-1, the V gene TRBV30; D not certain. Germline V lookup: CDR1 GTSNPN, CDR2 SVGIG (reference sequence). Trimming cost V 1 base and J 7 bases, with 8 bases left between them. CDR3 length equals 12 residues. The CDR3 protein is CAWSAQENEQFF. The sequenced part of the CDR3 DNA is TGTGCCTGGAGTGCGCAGGAAAATGAG.

This clone was observed at least ten times. The read finishes 3 residues shy of the CDR3 end, and the germline J gene is used to complete it. The V and J genes are TRBV7-2 and TRBJ2-3; D perhaps matches TRBD1 (6 bases). The germline gives CDR1 SGHTA, CDR2 FQGNSA. The V gene lost 1 base and the J gene lost 5 bases, with 13 bases spanning the gap. This CDR3 is 15 amino acids long. CDR3 in amino acids: CASSLGGSRGDTQYF. The DNA read from the CDR3 is TGTGCCAGCAGCTTAGGTGGTAGCAGGGGAGATACG. Filled out from reference TRBV7-2 and TRBJ2-3, the complete variable domain reads GAGVSQSPSNKVTEKGKDVELRCDPISGHTALYWYRQSLGQGLEFLIYFQGNSAPDKSGLPSDRFSAERTGGSVSTLTIQRTQQEDSAVYLCASSLGGSRGDTQYFGPGTRLTVL.

This clone has a count of ten or more. One base away lies a much larger clone, so this may be a sequencing read error. This CDR3 reads CASSWDRSSYEQYF. The DNA read from the CDR3 is TGTGCCAGCAGCTGGGACAGAAGCTCCTACGAG. The rearrangement joins TRBV12-3 or TRBV12-4 to TRBJ2-7, with 7 bases matching TRBD1. The missing CDR3 end, 3 residues past where the read stops, is filled in from the germline J gene. V dropped 6 bases and J dropped 0; count of bases not matched to a gene: 5. This CDR3 is built from 14 residues.

This clone was found many times. This CDR3 is CASSPPLNEQFF. The covered CDR3 bases are TGTGCCAGCAGCCCACCTCTAAATGAG. The V and J genes are TRBV7-2 and TRBJ2-1, with D unresolved. The read gets to within 3 residues of the CDR3 end, and the germline J gene fills in the rest. The CDR3 consists of 12 residues. V was shortened by 5 bases and J by 7 bases, with 9 bases between the two germline ends. The germline gives CDR1 SGHTA, CDR2 FQGNSA.

This clone was detected ten times or more. The read ends 3 residues early relative to the CDR3; the germline J gene fills the gap. This chain joins TRBV7-2 and TRBJ2-1; D might be TRBD2 (6 bases). The CDR3 is 15 residues long. The V end lost 0 bases, the J end lost 8 bases, and 14 bases lay between the germline ends. CDR1 is SGHTA and CDR2 is FQGNSA in the germline V gene. The sequenced part of the CDR3 DNA is TGTGCCAGCAGCTTAGCGGGGACTCGTGGGGATGAG. Residues: CASSLAGTRGDE. The whole CDR3 sequence is CASSLAGTRGDEQFF.

This clone is labeled as medium-sized. Coverage ceases 3 residues before the CDR3 finishes, and the germline J gene fills in the end. The V and J genes are TRBV20-1 and TRBJ2-5; D ambiguous. Germline values: CDR1 DFQATT, CDR2 SNEGSKA (reference sequence). Trimming removed 3 bases from V and 2 bases from J, with 4 bases in between. This CDR3 spans 11 amino acids. CDR3 amino acids: CSASSQETQYF. The CDR3 bases that were read are TGCAGTGCTAGCAGTCAAGAGACC.

This clone was detected many times. The read stops 3 residues short of the end of the CDR3; the missing end is completed from the germline J gene. The chain carries TRBV4-1 and TRBJ1-3; 10 bases are shared with TRBD1. V trimming: 5 bases; J trimming: 1 base; junction bases outside the gene matches: 8. Germline V gene sequence: CDR1 MGHRA, CDR2 YSYEKL. The CDR3 runs to 17 residues. The sequenced part of the CDR3 DNA is TGCGCCAGCAGCTTACAATGGACAGGGGGTTCTGGAAACACC. It translates to CASSLQWTGGSGNT. The full CDR3 is CASSLQWTGGSGNTIYF.

This clone has ten or more counts. The DNA ends 3 residues before the CDR3 does, and the rest of the CDR3 is filled in from the germline J gene. This chain connects TRBV20-1 to TRBJ2-7; 7 nucleotides align to TRBD1. Germline CDR1 and CDR2: DFQATT and SNEGSKA (reference sequence). V was clipped by 0 bases and J by 2 bases; unmatched bases: 1. CDR3 size: 13 residues. CDR3 in amino acids: CSARDQGAYEQYF. The CDR3 DNA, read in part, is TGCAGTGCTAGAGATCAGGGGGCCTACGAG.

This clone was counted at least ten times. From the germline J gene comes the end of the CDR3, since the read stops 3 residues before it. The genes are TRBV19 and TRBJ1-1; maybe TRBD1 (5 bases). V lost 3 bases, J lost 0 bases, and 11 bases lay in between. The CDR3 consists of 15 residues. Germline CDR1 is LNHDA and CDR2 is SQIVND (reference sequence). CDR3: CASSIGGELNTEAFF. The part of the CDR3 DNA that was read is TGTGCCAGTAGTATCGGAGGGGAACTGAACACTGAA.

This clone was counted ten times or more. The read gets to within 3 residues of the CDR3 end, and the germline J gene fills in the rest. The chain is built from TRBV12-3 or TRBV12-4 and TRBJ1-1, with TRBD1 as a possible D gene (6 bases). The CDR3 is 15 residues long. Trimming stripped 2 bases from V and 1 base from J, with 11 bases between. CDR3 amino acids: CASSLPDRANTEAFF. The sequenced part of the CDR3 DNA is TGTGCCAGCAGTTTACCGGACAGAGCGAACACTGAA.

Ten or more counts support this clone. From the germline J gene comes the end of the CDR3, since the read stops 3 residues before it. This chain links TRBV5-1 with TRBJ2-7; 8 bases are a match to TRBD1. This CDR3 is built from 14 residues. Losses at the gene ends were 4 bases for V and 3 bases for J; bases not matched to a gene: 6. Germline V gene lookup returns CDR1 SGHRS and CDR2 YFSETQ. This CDR3 is CASSVRDRYYEQYF. CDR3 DNA, as far as it was read: TGCGCCAGCAGCGTCCGGGACAGGTACTACGAG.

This clone was found many times. The read is 3 residues too short to cover the CDR3 end, so that end is filled in from the germline J gene. The chain has TRBV30 and TRBJ2-3, with 7 nucleotides matching TRBD2. Germline V gene lookup returns CDR1 GTSNPN and CDR2 SVGIG (reference sequence). The trim removed 4 bases at V and 4 bases at J, leaving 8 bases unmatched. This CDR3 spans 14 amino acids. Incomplete CDR3 DNA: TGTGCCTGGAACGGCGGGAGTGTGGCAGATACG. It translates to CAWNGGSVADT. The whole CDR3 region reads CAWNGGSVADTQYF.

This clone showed up many times. A read error may be the cause here, since a much bigger clone is one base away. The read comes to an end 3 residues before the CDR3 does, leaving the germline J gene to fill in the end. At the DNA level, this CDR3 is encoded by other sequences in the same sample as well. V gene TRBV5-1 combines with J gene TRBJ2-3; 9 nucleotides line up with TRBD1. Germline CDR1 and CDR2: SGHRS and YFSETQ. Trimming at V came to 3 bases and at J to 2 bases, leaving 10 bases not matched to a gene. This CDR3 has 17 amino acids. CDR3 loop: CASSSKGTGRLTDTQYF. CDR3 DNA, as far as it was read: TGCGCCAGCAGCTCCAAGGGGACAGGGAGGCTCACAGATACG.

This clone was recorded many times. The read halts 3 residues ahead of the CDR3 end, with the missing end drawn from the germline J gene. The chain joins TRBV7-9 to TRBJ1-5, with 7 nucleotides matching TRBD1. The CDR3 runs 15 residues. Germline V CDR1 and CDR2: SEHNR, FQNEAQ (reference sequence). V lost 5 bases and J lost 0; bases outside the gene matches: 4. The CDR3 reads CASSTGQTSNQPQHF. The CDR3 bases that were read are TGTGCCAGCAGCACGGGACAGACTAGCAATCAGCCC.